These 5 T cell receptor beta chains originate from one sample sequenced in a study of breast tumors, draining lymph nodes, adjacent tissues (dated by TCRdb to about 2016). Library method: multiplex PCR. Instrument used: Illumina HiSeq 2000. TCRdb handled the public reads itself, with Q25 trimming in fastp and clone calling in MiXCR, and kept productive beta chains. Here each entry gathers all rows of one CDR3 protein and keeps the most common genes and DNA. The sample table lists around 130,000 distinct CDR3 sequences, 21% of them with a count of one. Jointly, the top ten make up about 2% of the sample. The lymph node samples were taken from the axillary draining lymph nodes of breast cancer patients. Sequenced material: axillary lymph node tissue. The source is a female donor with breast cancer. Some clones in this sample may be carry-over from other donors' samples.

This clonotype has at least ten counts. The J gene is TRBJ2-3, the V gene TRBV10-3; maybe TRBD1 (7 bases). Germline CDR1 is ENHRY and CDR2 is SYGVKD. CDR3 length equals 14 residues. Trimming removed 2 bases from V and 3 bases from J, with 9 bases in between. The CDR3 protein is CAISEAGGTDTQYF. As DNA, the CDR3 is TGTGCCATCAGTGAGGCAGGGGGGACAGATACGCAGTATTTT.

This clonotype was recorded at least ten times. The J gene is TRBJ1-2, the V gene TRBV25-1; D is ambiguous. This CDR3 is 16 amino acids long. Deletions cut 1 base from V and 7 bases from J, with 19 bases between. CDR1 and CDR2 (germline): MGHDK, SYGVNS. The CDR3 is CASSESTSLPSGGYTF. The CDR3 bases are TGTGCCAGCAGTGAATCCACCTCGCTCCCCTCGGGTGGCTACACCTTC.

As concerns this clonotype: This may be a read error: a much more frequent sequence differs by one nucleotide. The chain is built from TRBV2 and TRBJ1-5, with 7 nucleotides matching TRBD1. Germline V gene sequence: CDR1 SNHLY, CDR2 FYNNEI. The CDR3 has 14 residues. CDR3 amino acids: CASSGQGGKQPQHF. For the CDR3, the DNA is TGTGCCAGCAGTGGGCAGGGGGGCAAACAGCCCCAGCATTTT.

Note on this clonotype: Just one base apart from a much larger clone, this may be a read error. The V call is TRBV5-6, the J call TRBJ2-3, with D possibly being TRBD1 (5 bases). Germline CDR1 reads SGHDT; CDR2 reads YYEEEE. The CDR3 consists of 15 residues. DNA for the CDR3: TGTGCCAGCAGCTTGTCGGGCGAAGGCACAGGTACGCAGTATTTT. Protein sequence: CASSLSGEGTGTQYF.

This clonotype was counted ten times or more. The chain carries TRBV20-1 and TRBJ1-6, with 8 positions matching TRBD1. Germline CDR1 and CDR2: DFQATT and SNEGSKA (reference sequence). With V trimmed by 0 bases and J by 5 bases, 3 bases remained unmatched. This CDR3 has 15 residues. Written as DNA, the CDR3 is TGCAGTGCTAGAGAGGGGACAGGCCATAATTCACCCCTCCACTTT. This codes for CSAREGTGHNSPLHF.